The 11 T cell receptor beta chains below come from one sample, sequenced in a study of molecular identifiers for immune sequencing clone quantification. One entry per CDR3 protein results from TCRdb running MiXCR on the PCR reads. The sample lists around 470,000 distinct CDR3 sequences, over 20% occurring once. The sample comprised naive CD8+ T cells from blood, with Jurkat cell RNA spiked in. As for subset: FACS-sorted CD8+CD4-CCR7+CD45RA+ naive T cells. Every receptor here comes from a human donor in good health. Some libraries in this study had Jurkat cell RNA spiked in.

This sequence joins TRBV20-1 and TRBJ2-2, with 7 bases matching TRBD2. With V trimmed by 4 bases and J by 2 bases, 4 bases remained unmatched. The CDR3 consists of 14 residues. Germline assignment: CDR1 DFQATT and CDR2 SNEGSKA (reference sequence). The CDR3 spells CSAIRDYNTGELFF. CDR3 coding DNA: TGCAGTGCTATCCGGGACTATAACACCGGGGAGCTGTTTTTT.

This clonotype was counted once. A much larger clone sits a single nucleotide away, making a read error possible. The chain joins TRBV12-3 or TRBV12-4 to TRBJ2-5; D possibly corresponds to TRBD2 (6 bases). V lost 7 bases to trimming and J lost 5 bases, with 17 bases between them. This CDR3 region has 14 residues. As DNA, the CDR3 is TGTGCCAGCAAAATTCCGGGGGTTAGTGAGACCCAGTACTTC. Amino acids: CASKIPGVSETQYF.

This clonotype was observed many times. The chain employs TRBV28 and TRBJ2-3; 9 positions agree with TRBD1. The CDR3 consists of 16 residues. Germline lookup yields CDR1 MDHEN and CDR2 SYDVKM. V shed 5 bases, J shed 1 base, and the junction held 7 bases outside the gene matches. The CDR3 nucleotides are TGTGCCAGCAGTAACCCACAGGGGGCGGGCACAGATACGCAGTATTTT. Encoded protein: CASSNPQGAGTDTQYF. Full variable domain (missing parts from reference TRBV28 and TRBJ2-3): DVKVTQSSRYLVKRTGEKVFLECVQDMDHENMFWYRQDPGLGLRLIYFSYDVKMKEKGDIPEGYSVSREKKERFSLILESASTNQTSMYLCASSNPQGAGTDTQYFGPGTRLTVL.

This clonotype has only a few counts. This chain connects TRBV19 to TRBJ1-5; 9 nucleotides match TRBD1. The V gene end was trimmed by 9 bases and the J gene end by 7 bases; junction bases not matched to a gene: 7. Germline V lookup: CDR1 LNHDA, CDR2 SQIVND (reference sequence). The CDR3 spans 13 residues. The CDR3 is CASTQGAWQPQHF. CDR3 nucleotides: TGTGCCAGCACACAGGGGGCTTGGCAGCCCCAGCATTTT.

This clonotype was seen ten or more times. The gene calls are TRBV12-3 or TRBV12-4 and TRBJ1-2; the D is unclear. The CDR3 extends over 15 amino acids. V gave up 3 bases and J gave up 4 bases, with 15 bases separating them. CDR3 nucleotide sequence: TGTGCCAGCAGTTTTTCAACCATACCGCGCTATGGCTACACCTTC. This translates into CASSFSTIPRYGYTF.

The V call is TRBV20-1, the J call TRBJ2-7, with D possibly being TRBD2 (6 bases). Trimming left V 3 bases short and J 4 bases short, with 22 bases between. The germline gives CDR1 DFQATT, CDR2 SNEGSKA (reference sequence). The CDR3 runs to 16 residues. Here the CDR3 reads CSARDKGLGFRYEQYF. The CDR3 DNA reads as TGCAGTGCTAGGGACAAGGGACTCGGGTTCAGGTACGAGCAGTACTTC.

This clonotype has at least ten counts. The chain recombines TRBV7-9 with TRBJ2-5, with TRBD2 matching 9 bases. J was trimmed by 5 bases and V by 5 bases; bases with no gene match: 9. In germline, CDR1 is SEHNR, CDR2 FQNEAQ (reference sequence). The CDR3 extends over 15 amino acids. The CDR3 region is CASSQIAGVLETQYF. Here the CDR3 DNA reads TGTGCCAGCAGCCAAATAGCGGGAGTTCTCGAGACCCAGTACTTC. The full variable domain, rest sourced from reference TRBV7-9 and TRBJ2-5, is DTGVSQNPRHKITKRGQNVTFRCDPISEHNRLYWYRQTLGQGPEFLTYFQNEAQLEKSRLLSDRFSAERPKGSFSTLEIQRTEQGDSAMYLCASSQIAGVLETQYFGPGTRLLVL.

This clonotype showed up many times. V is TRBV28 and J is TRBJ2-6; no firm D call. The germline CDR1 and CDR2 sequences are MDHEN and SYDVKM. The CDR3 covers 18 residues. With 5 bases removed from V and 1 base from J, the gap between germline ends came to 18 bases. In DNA, the CDR3 is TGTGCCAGCAGTCTCTATATTTCCGCGAGTTCTGGGGCCAACGTCCTGACTTTC. The encoded protein is CASSLYISASSGANVLTF.

This clonotype was observed many times. The chain recombines TRBV29-1 with TRBJ2-3, with TRBD1 matching over 7 bases. The J segment lost 0 bases and the V segment lost 4 bases, leaving 4 bases of the junction unmatched. The CDR3 contains 14 residues. Germline CDR1 is SQVTM and CDR2 is ANQGSEA. CDR3 in DNA: TGCAGCGTTGCAACAGGGGAAAGCACAGATACGCAGTATTTT. It is translated as CSVATGESTDTQYF.

This clonotype was counted a few times. The rearrangement joins TRBV12-3 or TRBV12-4 to TRBJ2-1; 12 bases align to TRBD1. The V gene end was trimmed by 5 bases and the J gene end by 8 bases; junction bases not matched to a gene: 10. The CDR3 runs 16 residues. This CDR3 is CASSPLGTGGAYEQFF. CDR3 DNA sequence: TGTGCCAGCAGTCCCCTCGGGACAGGGGGCGCATATGAGCAGTTCTTC.

This clonotype appeared a few times. This sequence joins TRBV18 and TRBJ2-7; tentatively, D is TRBD1 (6 bases). V lost 6 bases and J 5 bases, leaving 17 bases between the germline ends. Looked up from germline, CDR1 is KGHSH and CDR2 is LQKENI. This CDR3 spans 14 amino acids. The CDR3 nucleotides read TGTGCCAGCTCTAACCCTATACAGGGTGACGAGCAGTACTTC. This gives the protein CASSNPIQGDEQYF.